This passage covers 10 T cell receptor beta chains from one sample sequenced in a study of blood T cell repertoires in COVID-19. Repertoires were generated with immunoSEQ multiplex PCR, while TCRdb's copy carries only in-frame clones and drops some. The table records hundreds of thousands of clones, around nine tenths of them present only once. Sequenced material: PBMCs or T cells enriched from blood (not recorded which). These TCRs come from a woman aged 18-29 years who had been exposed to COVID-19.

This clone was seen a few times. This rearrangement joins TRBV7-6 to TRBJ1-1; possibly TRBD1 for D (5 bases). Germline CDR1 reads SGHVS; CDR2 reads FNYEAQ. V shed 1 base and J shed 0 bases, with 9 bases lying between them. The CDR3 runs to 15 residues. Written as DNA, the CDR3 is TGTGCCAGCAGCTTAGTACAGGCCTTGAACACTGAAGCTTTCTTT. Its translation is CASSLVQALNTEAFF.

The chain combines TRBV6-5 with TRBJ2-2, with 7 positions matching TRBD1. The CDR3 contains 15 residues. The V gene end was trimmed by 8 bases and the J gene end by 4 bases; junction bases not matched to a gene: 10. Germline V gene sequence: CDR1 MNHEY, CDR2 SVGAGI. The CDR3 DNA is TGTGCCAGCCTACGGGACAGTACCACCACCGGGGAGCTGTTTTTT. This sequence encodes CASLRDSTTTGELFF.

The chain uses TRBV7-3 and TRBJ2-5; 8 bases agree with TRBD1. Per germline, CDR1 SGHTA and CDR2 FQGTGA. The CDR3 contains 14 residues. V lost 5 bases, J lost 6 bases, and 8 bases stayed unmatched. DNA of the CDR3: TGTGCCAGCAGCACAGGGACAGGAGTGCAGACCCAGTACTTC. Encoded protein: CASSTGTGVQTQYF.

This chain's CDR3 is CACLGVSNGELFF. The CDR3 DNA reads TGTGCCTGCCTCGGGGTTAGCAACGGGGAGCTGTTTTTT. J is TRBJ2-2 and V is TRBV3-1 (or the pseudogene TRBV3-2), with D possibly matching TRBD2 (5 bases). The V end lost 11 bases, the J end lost 7 bases, and 17 bases lay between the germline ends. CDR3 length equals 13 residues. Looked up from germline, CDR1 is LGHDT and CDR2 is YNNKEL (reference sequence).

Only one count was recorded for this clone. The chain has TRBV10-3 and TRBJ2-3; TRBD2 agrees at 7 bases. V lost 3 bases, J lost 1 base, and 10 bases stayed unmatched. The CDR3 has 17 residues. Germline V CDR1 and CDR2: ENHRY, SYGVKD. CDR3 in amino acids: CAISEGAGGRGTDTQYF. In DNA, the CDR3 is TGTGCCATCAGTGAAGGGGCTGGGGGGAGGGGCACAGATACGCAGTATTTT.

V and J are TRBV5-6 and TRBJ1-1; D is unresolved. The CDR3 is 13 amino acids. Germline CDR1 is SGHDT and CDR2 is YYEEEE. Trimming removed 4 bases from V and 1 base from J, with 8 bases in between. The CDR3 sequence: CASSRRQNTEAFF. The CDR3 nucleotides read TGTGCCAGCAGCAGAAGACAGAACACTGAAGCTTTCTTT.

The rearrangement joins TRBV10-2 to TRBJ2-3, with 8 nucleotides matching TRBD2. Germline CDR1 is WSHSY and CDR2 is SAAADI. Losses at the gene ends were 0 bases for V and 3 bases for J; bases not matched to a gene: 2. This CDR3 contains 15 residues. The CDR3 nucleotides read TGCGCCAGCAGTGAGTCTCGGGGGGGGACAGATACGCAGTATTTT. Protein: CASSESRGGTDTQYF.

This sequence joins TRBV3-1 (or the pseudogene TRBV3-2) and TRBJ2-2; a possible D gene is TRBD1 (6 bases). Germline V lookup: CDR1 LGHDT, CDR2 YNNKEL (reference sequence). V lost 5 bases to trimming and J lost 2 bases, with 12 bases between them. This CDR3 has 15 residues. CDR3 DNA sequence: TGTGCCAGCAGCGGGGGCCCGATAAACACCGGGGAGCTGTTTTTT. Translated: CASSGGPINTGELFF.

This clone was picked up a small number of times. The chain couples TRBV19 to TRBJ1-2, with unresolved D. Per the germline V gene, CDR1 is LNHDA and CDR2 is SQIVND (reference sequence). V shed 2 bases and J shed 4 bases, with 17 bases lying between them. The CDR3 spans 16 residues. The CDR3 coding sequence is TGTGCCAGTAGTATATGGTCTCGGGGATCCCCCTATGGCTACACCTTC. This translates into CASSIWSRGSPYGYTF.

The rearrangement links TRBV5-8 to TRBJ2-1, with no clear D. The CDR3 extends over 18 amino acids. Germline V gives CDR1 SGHTS, CDR2 YDEGEE. The V and J ends lost 0 bases and 0 bases respectively, with 16 bases between them. In nucleotides, the CDR3 is TGTGCCAGCAGCTTGGCCTTCATAGCCCAAAGCTCCTACAATGAGCAGTTCTTC. Amino acids: CASSLAFIAQSSYNEQFF.